Presented here are 30 T cell receptor beta chains from one specimen sequenced in a study of cytomegalovirus exposure and HLA in healthy donors. The PCR used 60 Vbeta and 13 Jbeta primers. Profiled with immunoSEQ multiplex PCR; TCRdb holds only in-frame clones, not every one. The sample records about 200,000 clones, around 74% being singletons. Source material: PBMCs. These receptors were taken from a girl aged 5 to 17 in good health and CMV-seropositive.

This clone was seen a few times. Here the CDR3 reads CASSQSGELFF. DNA for the CDR3: TGTGCCAGCAGCCAATCCGGGGAGCTGTTTTTT. V and J are TRBV11-3 and TRBJ2-2; no clear D gene. In germline, CDR1 is SGHNT, CDR2 YENEEA. This CDR3 is 11 amino acids long. The V gene lost 5 bases and the J gene lost 6 bases, with 4 bases spanning the gap.

A few counts support this clone. The rearrangement uses TRBV5-6 and TRBJ1-2; 9 bases fit TRBD1. V lost 5 bases to trimming and J lost 7 bases; unmatched junction nucleotides: 12. CDR3 length: 15 residues. Germline CDR1 reads SGHDT; CDR2 reads YYEEEE. This CDR3 is CASRGRGTGRFGYTF. The CDR3 DNA is TGTGCCAGCAGGGGAAGAGGGACAGGGCGCTTTGGCTACACCTTC.

Concerning this clone itself: Other nucleotide sequences from this sample produce the same CDR3. The chain recombines TRBV9 with TRBJ2-3, with TRBD2 matching over 12 bases. The J segment lost 2 bases and the V segment lost 5 bases, leaving 3 bases of the junction unmatched. This CDR3 has 15 amino acids. CDR1 is SGDLS, CDR2 YYNGEE, per germline. CDR3 residues: CASSRTSGVTDTQYF. The CDR3 bases are TGTGCCAGCAGTCGGACTAGCGGGGTCACAGATACGCAGTATTTT.

The J gene is TRBJ2-1, the V gene TRBV7-6, with 7 bases that match TRBD2. Germline V lookup: CDR1 SGHVS, CDR2 FNYEAQ. The length of the CDR3 is 17 residues. The J segment lost 0 bases and the V segment lost 5 bases, leaving 10 bases of the junction unmatched. CDR3 region: CASSPTSGGYSYNEQFF. CDR3 nucleotide sequence: TGTGCCAGCAGCCCCACGTCCGGGGGGTACTCCTACAATGAGCAGTTCTTC.

The rearrangement links TRBV5-1 to TRBJ1-6; D possibly corresponds to TRBD1 (6 bases). Between the trimmed V and J ends, which lost 4 bases and 0 bases, there was a span of 17 bases. The germline CDR1 and CDR2 sequences are SGHRS and YFSETQ. The CDR3 loop spans 18 amino acids. CDR3 nucleotides: TGCGCCAGCAGCCCTACAGGGACCAGTAGCTCCTATAATTCACCCCTCCACTTT. It is translated as CASSPTGTSSSYNSPLHF. Using reference TRBV5-1 and TRBJ1-6 for the parts outside the CDR3, the full variable domain is KAGVTQTPRYLIKTRGQQVTLSCSPISGHRSVSWYQQTPGQGLQFLFEYFSETQRNKGNFPGRFSGRQFSNSRSEMNVSTLELGDSALYLCASSPTGTSSSYNSPLHFGNGTRLTVT.

The J gene is TRBJ1-4, the V gene TRBV4-2; TRBD1 matches 10 bases. Germline CDR1 LGHNA, CDR2 YNFKEQ. This CDR3 contains 17 residues. Germline trimming cut 4 bases from V and 2 bases from J; bases unmatched to any gene: 7. The CDR3 DNA reads as TGTGCCAGCAGCCCTTTACCGGGACAGGGGACTAATGAAAAACTGTTTTTT. This sequence encodes CASSPLPGQGTNEKLFF.

The V gene is TRBV7-8, the J gene TRBJ2-3; a weak D match, TRBD2 (5 bases). Trimming removed 6 bases from V and 5 bases from J, with 15 bases in between. The germline gives CDR1 SGHVS, CDR2 FQNEAQ. CDR3 size: 14 residues. The CDR3 region has the DNA TGTGCCAGCAGTCGCGCGACTAAGGTAGATACGCAGTATTTT. Translated: CASSRATKVDTQYF.

The chain has TRBV7-9 and TRBJ1-4, with TRBD1 as a possible D gene (6 bases). Germline V gene lookup returns CDR1 SEHNR and CDR2 FQNEAQ (reference sequence). V was cut by 4 bases and J by 3 bases, with 9 bases left in between. This CDR3 has 14 amino acids. The DNA for the CDR3 is TGTGCCAGCAGCTCACAGGGCTCTAATGAAAAACTGTTTTTT. Translation: CASSSQGSNEKLFF.

The V gene is TRBV25-1, the J gene TRBJ2-2; TRBD1 aligns across 7 bases. J was trimmed by 1 base and V by 4 bases; bases with no gene match: 3. Germline values: CDR1 MGHDK, CDR2 SYGVNS. The CDR3 runs to 15 residues. Written as DNA, the CDR3 is TGTGCCAGCAGTGGGGCAGGGGGGAACACCGGGGAGCTGTTTTTT. It codes for CASSGAGGNTGELFF.

The CDR3 is CAISVRTGYTDEQFF. The DNA for the CDR3 is TGTGCCATCAGTGTGAGGACAGGGTATACTGATGAGCAGTTCTTC. This chain joins TRBV10-3 and TRBJ2-1, with 8 positions matching TRBD1. The CDR3 runs to 15 residues. V lost 4 bases, J lost 8 bases, and 10 bases stayed unmatched. The germline V gene encodes CDR1 ENHRY and CDR2 SYGVKD.

In nucleotides, the CDR3 is TGTGCCAGCAGCTTAGACCGACAAGGGGCCACCGCTGGGGCCAACGTCCTGACTTTC. It translates to CASSLDRQGATAGANVLTF. The chain has TRBV7-9 and TRBJ2-6; D is perhaps TRBD1 (5 bases). The germline V and J ends were trimmed by 1 base and 2 bases, with 18 bases remaining between them. Germline CDR1 SEHNR, CDR2 FQNEAQ (reference sequence). The CDR3 is 19 amino acids.

The chain carries TRBV6-1 and TRBJ2-5; 10 bases are a match to TRBD2. Germline CDR1 is MNHNS and CDR2 is SASEGT. The J segment lost 0 bases and the V segment lost 2 bases, leaving 0 bases of the junction unmatched. CDR3 length: 15 residues. The CDR3 loop is CASSELAGDQETQYF. CDR3 DNA: TGTGCCAGCAGTGAACTAGCGGGGGACCAAGAGACCCAGTACTTC.

J is TRBJ1-1 and V is TRBV7-2, with D unresolved. The CDR3 is made up of 15 amino acids. Deletions cut 6 bases from V and 5 bases from J, with 19 bases between. CDR1 is SGHTA, CDR2 FQGNSA, per germline. The CDR3 DNA reads TGTGCCAGCAGACCCGCTGAGTTGTTCGTTACTGAAGCTTTCTTT. Translating it yields CASRPAELFVTEAFF. Filled out from reference TRBV7-2 and TRBJ1-1, the complete variable domain reads GAGVSQSPSNKVTEKGKDVELRCDPISGHTALYWYRQSLGQGLEFLIYFQGNSAPDKSGLPSDRFSAERTGGSVSTLTIQRTQQEDSAVYLCASRPAELFVTEAFFGQGTRLTVV.

The V and J genes are TRBV20-1 and TRBJ1-2; tentatively, D is TRBD1 (5 bases). Trimming took off 7 bases at V and 3 bases at J, with 6 bases between the two ends. CDR3 length: 10 amino acids. Germline V gives CDR1 DFQATT, CDR2 SNEGSKA (reference sequence). DNA for the CDR3: TGCAGTGGGGGGGACTATGGCTACACCTTC. Translated: CSGGDYGYTF.

The gene calls are TRBV7-2 and TRBJ1-2, with no clear D. Deletions cut 5 bases from V and 4 bases from J, with 14 bases between. The CDR3 runs to 14 residues. Germline loops: CDR1 SGHTA, CDR2 FQGNSA. CDR3 sequence: CASSIDTRTYGYTF. CDR3 sequence (DNA): TGTGCCAGCAGCATAGACACCCGAACCTATGGCTACACCTTC.

This chain connects TRBV5-4 to TRBJ2-1; TRBD2 matches at 13 bases. This CDR3 region has 19 residues. The V gene end was trimmed by 0 bases and the J gene end by 0 bases; junction bases not matched to a gene: 6. Germline CDR1 and CDR2: SGHNT and YYREEE (reference sequence). CDR3 protein: CASSLGTSGGQSSYNEQFF. The CDR3, as DNA: TGTGCCAGCAGCTTGGGGACTAGCGGGGGCCAAAGCTCCTACAATGAGCAGTTCTTC. Looking up the rest from reference TRBV5-4 and TRBJ2-1 gives the full variable domain: ETGVTQSPTHLIKTRGQQVTLRCSSQSGHNTVSWYQQALGQGPQFIFQYYREEENGRGNFPPRFSGLQFPNYSSELNVNALELDDSALYLCASSLGTSGGQSSYNEQFFGPGTRLTVL.

This clone was counted only a few times. The chain links TRBV4-3 to TRBJ1-5, with D hard to call. V was trimmed by 0 bases and J by 7 bases, leaving 13 bases between them. Germline V gives CDR1 LGHNA, CDR2 YSLEER. The CDR3 is 15 amino acids. The CDR3 nucleotides are TGCGCCAGCAGCCAAGATCACGGGGAATACCAGCCCCAGCATTTT. Protein: CASSQDHGEYQPQHF.

The V call is TRBV12-5, the J call TRBJ2-2; D not resolved. CDR3 length equals 17 residues. V lost 0 bases and J 0 bases, leaving 11 bases between the germline ends. Germline CDR1 and CDR2: LGHNT and FRNRAP. CDR3 nucleotide sequence: TGTGCTAGTGGTTTGGTAACGAAACTTCCGAACACCGGGGAGCTGTTTTTT. Translated, it gives CASGLVTKLPNTGELFF.

This sequence joins TRBV11-2 and TRBJ2-7; 13 bases agree with TRBD2. With 5 bases clipped from V and 4 bases from J, the junction kept 5 bases outside the gene matches. Germline-derived CDR1 and CDR2 are SGHAT and FQNNGV. The CDR3 loop spans 15 amino acids. CDR3 residues: CASSPWTSGGYEQYF. CDR3 in DNA: TGTGCCAGCAGCCCCTGGACTAGCGGGGGTTACGAGCAGTACTTC.

This clone occurred once. V usage is TRBV6-6 and J usage is TRBJ1-1; weak D call: TRBD1 (6 bases). Germline V lookup: CDR1 MNHNY, CDR2 SVGAGI (reference sequence). Trimming cost V 7 bases and J 4 bases, with 13 bases left between them. CDR3 length: 13 residues. The CDR3 sequence is CASNSGAGTEAFF. CDR3 nucleotide sequence: TGTGCCAGCAATTCAGGGGCGGGCACTGAAGCTTTCTTT.

DNA of the CDR3: TGTGCCAGTTCCACAAAGCGGGGCAGCTACGAGCAGTACTTC. Its translation: CASSTKRGSYEQYF. This sequence joins TRBV27 and TRBJ2-5; 7 bases fit TRBD2. The DNA matches TRBJ2-7 better at its end, which makes the J call doubtful. This CDR3 is 14 amino acids long. CDR1 is MNHEY and CDR2 is SMNVEV in the germline V gene (reference sequence).

CDR3 in DNA: TGTGCCAGCAGTTATGAGACAGGGCTGAACACTGAAGCTTTCTTT. It is translated as CASSYETGLNTEAFF. The chain joins TRBV6-5 to TRBJ1-1, with 7 nucleotides matching TRBD1. V dropped 3 bases and J dropped 0; count of bases not matched to a gene: 4. There are 15 residues in the CDR3. The germline V gene encodes CDR1 MNHEY and CDR2 SVGAGI.

The chain has TRBV4-3 and TRBJ1-1; D might be TRBD1 (6 bases). This CDR3 spans 14 amino acids. Germline assignment: CDR1 LGHNA and CDR2 YSLEER. The V end was cut by 4 bases, the J end by 4 bases, with 13 bases between. This CDR3 is CASSPSRGATEAFF. DNA of the CDR3: TGCGCCAGCAGCCCCTCTCGGGGGGCCACTGAAGCTTTCTTT.

This clone was seen a single time. This chain connects TRBV7-9 to TRBJ2-1; D not resolved. The V gene's germline CDR1 is SEHNR and CDR2 FQNEAQ (reference sequence). The CDR3 totals 14 residues. V was cut by 2 bases and J by 9 bases, with 14 bases left in between. This CDR3 reads CASSLRLGVTEQFF. In DNA, the CDR3 is TGTGCCAGCAGCTTACGTCTAGGAGTCACTGAGCAGTTCTTC.

This clone turned up a few times. This sequence joins TRBV5-1 and TRBJ2-7; TRBD1 aligns across 12 bases. The germline V gene has CDR1 SGHRS and CDR2 YFSETQ. J was trimmed by 7 bases and V by 3 bases; bases with no gene match: 5. This CDR3 comprises 14 residues. CDR3 nucleotide sequence: TGCGCCAGCAGCTCGGGACAGGGGGCTTGGGAGCAGTACTTC. Its protein product is CASSSGQGAWEQYF.

The chain employs TRBV5-6 and TRBJ1-1; D gene unclear. Germline V gene lookup returns CDR1 SGHDT and CDR2 YYEEEE. CDR3 size: 13 residues. The ends were cut back, 4 bases at V and 5 bases at J, with 12 bases in the middle. The DNA of the CDR3 is TGTGCCAGCAGCGGCGGGCTCCGTACTGAAGCTTTCTTT. The encoded protein is CASSGGLRTEAFF.

This clone was picked up a small number of times. The CDR3 DNA sequence: TGTGCCAGCAGCCTAACCTCCGGGACTAGCTTCTACGAGCAGTACTTC. It yields the protein CASSLTSGTSFYEQYF. This chain joins TRBV4-2 and TRBJ2-7, with 9 bases aligning to TRBD2. Per germline, CDR1 LGHNA and CDR2 YNFKEQ. Trimming removed 4 bases from V and 3 bases from J; junction bases left unmatched: 10. The length of the CDR3 is 16 residues.

The chain links TRBV29-1 to TRBJ2-2; D is possibly TRBD1 (6 bases). Trimming pared 7 bases from V and 6 bases from J, leaving 15 bases between. The CDR3 is made up of 13 amino acids. Germline loops: CDR1 SQVTM, CDR2 ANQGSEA. The CDR3 loop reads CSGRQENSGELFF. CDR3 DNA: TGCAGCGGTAGACAGGAAAATTCCGGGGAGCTGTTTTTT.

V is TRBV10-3 and J is TRBJ1-1; D is unclear. CDR1 and CDR2 (germline): ENHRY, SYGVKD. The V gene lost 2 bases and the J gene lost 5 bases, with 12 bases spanning the gap. The CDR3 sequence is 14 residues long. The CDR3 here is CAISEGPSGTEAFF. The CDR3 DNA is TGTGCCATCAGTGAGGGGCCCTCGGGGACTGAAGCTTTCTTT.

This sequence joins TRBV10-1 and TRBJ2-2, with unresolved D. This CDR3 contains 13 residues. Germline lookup yields CDR1 WNHNN and CDR2 SYGVQD (reference sequence). Trimming stripped 6 bases from V and 1 base from J, with 6 bases between. This CDR3 is CASRSQNTGELFF. The CDR3 nucleotides are TGCGCCAGCAGGAGTCAGAACACCGGGGAGCTGTTTTTT.